The 20 T cell receptor beta chains given below trace back to one sample, sequenced in a study of graft-versus-host responses after intestinal transplantation. Method: immunoSEQ multiplex PCR; TCRdb's copy keeps in-frame clones and lacks some. The sample lists tens of thousands of clones, over 85% occurring once. No antigens are known for them. The specimen comprised unstimulated CD8+ T cells sorted from spleen or lymph node cells, sampled before intestinal transplant. The receptor set was obtained from a human donor who received an intestinal transplant.

The chain uses TRBV28 and TRBJ2-1; 15 nucleotides match TRBD2. Trimming took 2 bases from V and 5 from J; bases not matched to a gene: 4. This CDR3 is built from 17 residues. Germline loops: CDR1 MDHEN, CDR2 SYDVKM. The DNA for the CDR3 is TGTGCCAGCAGTTTAGGACTAGCGGGAGGGCGCGACAATGAGCAGTTCTTC. Its translation: CASSLGLAGGRDNEQFF.

The chain carries TRBV7-9 and TRBJ1-5; D uncertain. This CDR3 is built from 16 residues. The germline V gene encodes CDR1 SEHNR and CDR2 FQNEAQ (reference sequence). The V gene lost 4 bases and the J gene lost 3 bases, with 16 bases spanning the gap. The CDR3 spells CASSSLLDGDNQPQHF. CDR3 DNA sequence: TGTGCCAGCAGCTCTCTATTGGACGGAGACAATCAGCCCCAGCATTTT.

V usage is TRBV11-2 and J usage is TRBJ1-4; TRBD1 might be the D (5 bases). CDR3 length: 16 amino acids. Germline loops: CDR1 SGHAT, CDR2 FQNNGV. The ends were cut back, 0 bases at V and 6 bases at J, with 14 bases in the middle. Here the CDR3 DNA reads TGTGCCAGCAGCTTAGAGGCTGGGACTTTCGATGAAAAACTGTTTTTT. This encodes CASSLEAGTFDEKLFF.

V usage is TRBV5-1 and J usage is TRBJ2-1; 10 bases align to TRBD2. This CDR3 spans 17 amino acids. V trimming: 2 bases; J trimming: 2 bases; junction bases outside the gene matches: 7. The germline gives CDR1 SGHRS, CDR2 YFSETQ. CDR3 protein: CASSFLLAGVPYNEQFF. CDR3 DNA sequence: TGCGCCAGCAGCTTCCTTCTAGCGGGAGTCCCCTACAATGAGCAGTTCTTC.

The genes are TRBV6-6 and TRBJ2-2; no clear D. Trimming cost V 8 bases and J 2 bases, with 6 bases left between them. Germline CDR1 MNHNY, CDR2 SVGAGI (reference sequence). The length of the CDR3 is 12 residues. The DNA of the CDR3 is TGTGCCAGCCGCTATAACACCGGGGAGCTGTTTTTT. Translation: CASRYNTGELFF.

V and J are TRBV27 and TRBJ2-3; D is undetermined. This CDR3 is 13 amino acids long. V was pared by 7 bases and J by 2 bases, with 10 bases between. CDR1 and CDR2 from the germline V gene are MNHEY and SMNVEV (reference sequence). CDR3 bases: TGTGCCAGCATTTCCTTATCCACAGATACGCAGTATTTT. As protein: CASISLSTDTQYF.

This clone was detected a few times. The V gene is TRBV13, the J gene TRBJ1-3; D unresolved. The CDR3 is 13 residues long. Germline V CDR1 and CDR2: PRHDT, FYEKMQ (reference sequence). V was trimmed by 2 bases and J by 1 base, leaving 3 bases between them. This chain's CDR3 is CASSLWSGNTIYF. CDR3 nucleotide sequence: TGTGCCAGCAGCTTATGGTCTGGAAACACCATATATTTT.

This sequence joins TRBV10-1 and TRBJ2-7, with D possibly being TRBD2 (6 bases). With 2 bases removed from V and 3 bases from J, the gap between germline ends came to 8 bases. The CDR3 extends over 13 amino acids. Germline V CDR1 and CDR2: WNHNN, SYGVQD (reference sequence). CDR3 amino acids: CASSESSGYEQYF. The CDR3 DNA sequence: TGCGCCAGCAGTGAGAGTAGCGGCTACGAGCAGTACTTC.

This clone was seen once. This rearrangement joins TRBV9 to TRBJ2-7; tentative D call: TRBD1 (6 bases). The CDR3 extends over 14 amino acids. Trimming removed 4 bases from V and 0 bases from J, with 11 bases in between. The germline V gene encodes CDR1 SGDLS and CDR2 YYNGEE. The CDR3 region has the DNA TGTGCCAGCAGCAAGGGGGATAGCTCCTACGAGCAGTACTTC. Its translation: CASSKGDSSYEQYF.

The genes are TRBV2 and TRBJ2-3; D is possibly TRBD2 (5 bases). The germline V gene has CDR1 SNHLY and CDR2 FYNNEI. This CDR3 is 14 amino acids long. V dropped 4 bases and J dropped 0 bases, with 8 bases sitting between them. The DNA of the CDR3 is TGTGCCAGCAGTGCCGCTAGCAGCACAGATACGCAGTATTTT. This codes for CASSAASSTDTQYF.

The V gene is TRBV9, the J gene TRBJ1-2; D gene ambiguous. This CDR3 comprises 9 residues. Germline V gene sequence: CDR1 SGDLS, CDR2 YYNGEE. Deletions cut 7 bases from V and 12 bases from J, with 10 bases between. The CDR3 nucleotides are TGTGCCAGCGGCCCCCCGCACACCTTC. It yields the protein CASGPPHTF.

The chain couples TRBV7-7 to TRBJ2-5; 9 nucleotides agree with TRBD1. Germline V CDR1 and CDR2: SSHAT, FNYEAQ (reference sequence). This CDR3 region has 17 residues. With 5 bases clipped from V and 1 base from J, the junction kept 11 bases outside the gene matches. CDR3 nucleotide sequence: TGTGCCAGCAGCCTAGGGGACAGGGATCGTGCCCAAGAGACCCAGTACTTC. Translated: CASSLGDRDRAQETQYF.

This rearrangement joins TRBV29-1 to TRBJ2-3; D possibly uses TRBD1 or TRBD2 (5 bases each). Germline V gene lookup returns CDR1 SQVTM and CDR2 ANQGSEA. The CDR3 loop spans 14 amino acids. V gave up 3 bases and J gave up 0 bases, with 10 bases separating them. The CDR3 protein is CSVDQGPSTDTQYF. The DNA for the CDR3 is TGCAGCGTTGACCAGGGACCGAGCACAGATACGCAGTATTTT.

V usage is TRBV7-9 and J usage is TRBJ1-2, with D unclear. Per the germline V gene, CDR1 is SEHNR and CDR2 is FQNEAQ (reference sequence). The germline V and J ends were trimmed by 8 bases and 8 bases, with 12 bases remaining between them. This CDR3 has 11 amino acids. Here the CDR3 reads CASSITPGYTF. The DNA for the CDR3 is TGTGCCAGCTCCATTACCCCGGGCTACACCTTC.

This clone appeared a single time. The chain is built from TRBV27 and TRBJ2-1, with 8 bases aligning to TRBD2. This CDR3 has 14 amino acids. Germline V gene sequence: CDR1 MNHEY, CDR2 SMNVEV (reference sequence). V was pared by 2 bases and J by 6 bases, with 3 bases of the junction left unmatched. CDR3 loop: CASSLLLAVNEQFF. The CDR3 DNA sequence: TGTGCCAGCAGTTTACTACTAGCGGTCAATGAGCAGTTCTTC.

This chain links TRBV4-1 with TRBJ1-1; maybe TRBD1 (6 bases). In germline, CDR1 is MGHRA, CDR2 YSYEKL. V lost 6 bases and J 0 bases, leaving 14 bases between the germline ends. The CDR3 has 15 amino acids. CDR3 bases: TGCGCCAGCAGTTCGACAGGACTAATGAACACTGAAGCTTTCTTT. This codes for CASSSTGLMNTEAFF.

The genes are TRBV27 and TRBJ2-1; D ambiguous. Germline V gene sequence: CDR1 MNHEY, CDR2 SMNVEV (reference sequence). V was pared by 4 bases and J by 9 bases, with 7 bases between. The CDR3 sequence is 11 residues long. Here the CDR3 reads CASSWAGEQFF. As DNA, the CDR3 is TGTGCCAGCAGTTGGGCCGGTGAGCAGTTCTTC.

J is TRBJ2-7 and V is TRBV7-3; perhaps D is TRBD1 or TRBD2 (5 bases each). The length of the CDR3 is 13 residues. V was shortened by 0 bases and J by 4 bases, with 7 bases between the two germline ends. Germline V gene sequence: CDR1 SGHTA, CDR2 FQGTGA. CDR3 DNA sequence: TGTGCCAGCAGCTTAACTGGGGGATACGAGCAGTACTTC. Encoded protein: CASSLTGGYEQYF.

CDR3 coding DNA: TGTGCCAGCAGCTTGGCGAGCAGGGGCTGGACAGATACGCAGTATTTT. This codes for CASSLASRGWTDTQYF. The chain joins TRBV27 to TRBJ2-3; possible D gene TRBD1, 6 bases. Trimming took off 6 bases at V and 3 bases at J, with 19 bases between the two ends. Germline lookup yields CDR1 MNHEY and CDR2 SMNVEV (reference sequence). The CDR3 totals 16 residues.

The V and J genes are TRBV7-9 and TRBJ1-5; 9 bases are a match to TRBD1. Germline V gene lookup returns CDR1 SEHNR and CDR2 FQNEAQ (reference sequence). This CDR3 contains 15 residues. With 1 base clipped from V and 5 bases from J, the junction kept 3 bases outside the gene matches. This chain's CDR3 is CASSLGQGDHQPQHF. In nucleotides, the CDR3 is TGTGCCAGCAGCTTAGGACAGGGGGACCATCAGCCCCAGCATTTT.